What follows are 6 T cell receptor beta chains derived from one specimen sequenced in a study of neurological immune-mediated disorders. MiXCR, applied by TCRdb to the 5' RACE reads, yields one record per CDR3 protein. The data contain tens of thousands of distinct CDR3 sequences, about 14% of them singletons. Time point reported: longitudinal time-point 3. Material: PBMCs. The origin of the receptors is a man younger than 40 in good health.

This clonotype has at least ten counts. The V and J genes are TRBV5-1 and TRBJ2-1; D perhaps matches TRBD1 (5 bases). V was trimmed by 2 bases and J by 6 bases, leaving 12 bases between them. This CDR3 contains 14 residues. Germline V gene sequence: CDR1 SGHRS, CDR2 YFSETQ. CDR3 amino acids: CASSFRQTFNEQFF. CDR3 coding DNA: TGCGCCAGCAGCTTTCGACAGACCTTCAATGAGCAGTTCTTC. Supplemented by reference TRBV5-1 and TRBJ2-1, the full variable domain reads KAGVTQTPRYLIKTRGQQVTLSCSPISGHRSVSWYQQTPGQGLQFLFEYFSETQRNKGNFPGRFSGRQFSNSRSEMNVSTLELGDSALYLCASSFRQTFNEQFFGPGTRLTVL.

This chain joins TRBV2 and TRBJ2-2, with D perhaps TRBD2 (6 bases). The ends were cut back, 6 bases at V and 1 base at J, with 9 bases in the middle. In germline, CDR1 is SNHLY, CDR2 FYNNEI. There are 14 residues in the CDR3. The chain's CDR3 is CASRGDLNTGELFF. CDR3 coding DNA: TGTGCCAGCAGAGGGGACTTGAACACCGGGGAGCTGTTTTTT.

Ten or more counts support this clonotype. V gene TRBV29-1 combines with J gene TRBJ2-3; 13 nucleotides agree with TRBD2. CDR1 is SQVTM and CDR2 is ANQGSEA in the germline V gene. With V trimmed by 3 bases and J by 2 bases, 2 bases remained unmatched. There are 15 residues in the CDR3. CDR3: CSVEGTSGITDTQYF. CDR3 coding DNA: TGCAGCGTTGAGGGGACTAGCGGGATCACAGATACGCAGTATTTT.

This clonotype has only one observation. A much larger clone sits a single nucleotide away, making a read error possible. CDR3 coding DNA: TGTCCCAGCTCACCACCGGCCAGCGGCTCTGGAAACACCATATATTTT. Its protein is CPSSPPASGSGNTIYF. This chain joins TRBV18 and TRBJ1-3; D gene ambiguous. Germline CDR1 and CDR2: KGHSH and LQKENI. This CDR3 comprises 16 residues.

This clonotype has a count of ten or more. The V gene is TRBV3-1, the J gene TRBJ2-7; D not resolved. V lost 1 base and J lost 3, with 16 bases in between. Germline V gene lookup returns CDR1 LGHDT and CDR2 YNNKEL (reference sequence). The CDR3 loop spans 16 amino acids. In DNA form, the CDR3 reads TGTGCCAGCAGCCAAGGCCCTCTATCCTCGCTCTACGAGCAGTACTTC. Protein: CASSQGPLSSLYEQYF.

This clonotype showed up just a few times. The chain combines TRBV23-1 with TRBJ2-7, with TRBD1 identical over 9 bases. TRBV23-1 is given ORF status, its function remaining uncertain. The CDR3 is 15 residues long. The V gene end was trimmed by 3 bases and the J gene end by 3 bases; junction bases not matched to a gene: 6. This chain's CDR3 is CASSQPGQGLYEQYF. In DNA, the CDR3 is TGCGCCAGCAGTCAGCCGGGACAGGGTCTCTACGAGCAGTACTTC.